Presented here are 8 T cell receptor beta chains from one specimen sequenced in a study of neurological immune-mediated disorders. TCRdb ran MiXCR on the 5' RACE reads and lists one entry per CDR3 protein. The sample contains 95,000 to 110,000 distinct CDR3 sequences, approximately 11% of which appear only once. As to time point: longitudinal time-point 3. The source material was PBMCs. The origin of the receptors is a female donor with HTLV-1-associated myelopathy (HAM/TSP).

The rearrangement joins TRBV5-1 to TRBJ2-3; D gene unclear. This CDR3 region has 14 residues. From germline, CDR1 is SGHRS and CDR2 YFSETQ. V shed 4 bases and J shed 2 bases, with 11 bases lying between them. The CDR3 sequence: CASSPTRVTDTQYF. The CDR3 bases are TGCGCCAGCAGCCCAACAAGGGTCACAGATACGCAGTATTTT.

Many counts were recorded for this clonotype. J is TRBJ1-1 and V is TRBV5-1; unclear D gene. Germline V gives CDR1 SGHRS, CDR2 YFSETQ. The CDR3 length is 13 residues. The V end lost 0 bases, the J end lost 6 bases, and 9 bases lay between the germline ends. The CDR3 DNA reads as TGCGCCAGCAGCTTGGATGCGGGGTCTGAAGCTTTCTTT. Translation gives CASSLDAGSEAFF.

This chain connects TRBV30 to TRBJ2-3; no clear D gene. The ends were cut back, 0 bases at V and 5 bases at J, with 6 bases in the middle. Germline CDR1 is GTSNPN and CDR2 is SVGIG (reference sequence). The CDR3 is made up of 12 amino acids. The CDR3 DNA is TGTGCCTGGAGTGTAAGAGAAGATACGCAGTATTTT. Protein product: CAWSVREDTQYF.

This clonotype was picked up a small number of times. The gene calls are TRBV7-9 and TRBJ2-1; 13 nucleotides agree with TRBD2. The CDR3 length is 16 residues. CDR1 SEHNR and CDR2 FQNEAQ come from the germline V gene (reference sequence). After removal of 5 bases from V and 6 bases from J, the junction contained 7 bases not matched to a gene. DNA of the CDR3: TGTGCCAGCAGCCCAGCGGGACTAGCGGGGATCAATGAGCAGTTCTTC. Translating it yields CASSPAGLAGINEQFF.

This clonotype appeared many times. The V gene is TRBV3-1, the J gene TRBJ1-2; D not resolved. The CDR3 has 14 residues. The V end was cut by 3 bases, the J end by 8 bases, with 16 bases between. The germline CDR1 and CDR2 sequences are LGHDT and YNNKEL (reference sequence). The CDR3: CASSQDMDGGGYTF. In DNA, the CDR3 is TGTGCCAGCAGCCAGGATATGGATGGCGGCGGCTACACCTTC.

This clonotype was detected only a few times. The rearrangement uses TRBV5-1 and TRBJ2-1; the match to TRBD2 covers 7 bases. J gave up 4 bases and V 3 bases, and 19 bases lay outside the gene matches. Germline values: CDR1 SGHRS, CDR2 YFSETQ. The CDR3 loop spans 19 amino acids. The CDR3 DNA follows: TGCGCCAGCAGCTCGCTAGGGTGGGAGTTGGGACTACCTTACAATGAGCAGTTCTTC. It codes for CASSSLGWELGLPYNEQFF.

This clonotype has ten or more counts. The chain recombines TRBV2 with TRBJ1-2, with D unclear. Germline CDR1 reads SNHLY; CDR2 reads FYNNEI. Trimming took off 2 bases at V and 2 bases at J, with 12 bases between the two ends. The CDR3 is 15 residues long. The CDR3 DNA sequence: TGTGCCAGCAGTGAAATTTCGGGAGGGAACTATGGCTACACCTTC. Translation: CASSEISGGNYGYTF.

At least ten counts were recorded for this clonotype. The chain uses TRBV5-1 and TRBJ2-2; TRBD1 matches at 7 bases. V lost 4 bases and J lost 2; bases outside the gene matches: 8. Germline values: CDR1 SGHRS, CDR2 YFSETQ. The CDR3 covers 16 residues. The CDR3 protein is CASSPFGTANTGELFF. The CDR3 nucleotides read TGCGCCAGCAGCCCCTTCGGGACAGCTAACACCGGGGAGCTGTTTTTT. Full variable domain (outside the CDR3, taken from reference TRBV5-1 and TRBJ2-2): KAGVTQTPRYLIKTRGQQVTLSCSPISGHRSVSWYQQTPGQGLQFLFEYFSETQRNKGNFPGRFSGRQFSNSRSEMNVSTLELGDSALYLCASSPFGTANTGELFFGEGSRLTVL.